A selection of T cell receptor beta chains follows, all from one sample in a study of cytomegalovirus exposure and HLA in healthy donors. TCRdb's table, derived via immunoSEQ multiplex PCR, lists solely in-frame clones and lacks some. The sample yields hundreds of thousands of clones, 85% seen once. Sequenced material: PBMCs. The source is a girl aged 2-15 years in good health and CMV-seronegative. Both conserved end residues are trimmed from each CDR3. Fields, in order: J gene, V gene, clone size, CDR3 protein. Rows give clone size only sometimes, using once, few, many, or a class for an expanded clone.

j_call: TRBJ1-5; v_call: TRBV19; clone_size: .; cdr3_aa: ASSMAQGSRKH
j_call: TRBJ1-6; v_call: TRBV2; clone_size: .; cdr3_aa: ASSYGQGNSPLH
j_call: TRBJ2-3; v_call: TRBV5-4; clone_size: .; cdr3_aa: ASSLAPGTSSTDTQY
j_call: TRBJ2-1; v_call: TRBV9; clone_size: .; cdr3_aa: ASSFISGTNNEQF
j_call: TRBJ2-1; v_call: TRBV7-6; clone_size: .; cdr3_aa: ARHLANEQF
j_call: TRBJ1-2; v_call: TRBV19; clone_size: .; cdr3_aa: ASQGWVYGYT
j_call: TRBJ1-5; v_call: TRBV19; clone_size: .; cdr3_aa: ASSQGAGNQPQH
j_call: TRBJ1-3; v_call: TRBV10-1; clone_size: .; cdr3_aa: ASSDRAGNTIY
j_call: TRBJ2-3; v_call: TRBV5-1; clone_size: few; cdr3_aa: ASSVTSGFTDTQY
j_call: TRBJ1-1; v_call: TRBV6-5; clone_size: .; cdr3_aa: ASRSLDRETEAF
j_call: TRBJ1-2; v_call: TRBV7-2; clone_size: .; cdr3_aa: ASSLKASLTGAGYT
j_call: TRBJ1-1; v_call: TRBV7-8; clone_size: .; cdr3_aa: ASSLRPGLNTEAF
j_call: TRBJ1-2; v_call: TRBV10-1; clone_size: .; cdr3_aa: ASSESSSYGYT
j_call: TRBJ2-5; v_call: TRBV5-4; clone_size: .; cdr3_aa: ASRPLGQGAEETQY
j_call: TRBJ2-7; v_call: TRBV4-1; clone_size: .; cdr3_aa: ASSQEGFRDSSYEQY
j_call: TRBJ2-1; v_call: TRBV5-1; clone_size: .; cdr3_aa: ASSRPGLQVPYNEQF
j_call: TRBJ1-2; v_call: TRBV7-2; clone_size: .; cdr3_aa: ASSPDRVNGYT
j_call: TRBJ2-5; v_call: TRBV10-2; clone_size: .; cdr3_aa: ASSEGTRWGETQY
j_call: TRBJ1-4; v_call: TRBV5-1; clone_size: few; cdr3_aa: ASSSLPVGEKLF
j_call: TRBJ1-2; v_call: TRBV11-1; clone_size: .; cdr3_aa: ASSFTQARHNYGYT
j_call: TRBJ2-7; v_call: TRBV6-5; clone_size: few; cdr3_aa: ASSYLTGITAYEQY
j_call: TRBJ1-2; v_call: TRBV5-6; clone_size: .; cdr3_aa: ASSGIGQAGYGYT
j_call: TRBJ1-2; v_call: TRBV14; clone_size: .; cdr3_aa: ASSPRTGDGYT
j_call: TRBJ2-3; v_call: TRBV7-7; clone_size: .; cdr3_aa: ASSLEGAGTDTQY
j_call: TRBJ2-7; v_call: TRBV6-5; clone_size: .; cdr3_aa: ASSVQGLLSYEQY
j_call: TRBJ2-4; v_call: TRBV30; clone_size: .; cdr3_aa: AWSRRGTVAKNIQY
j_call: TRBJ2-3; v_call: TRBV6-6; clone_size: .; cdr3_aa: ASRRTGGAGTDTQY
j_call: TRBJ1-2; v_call: TRBV2; clone_size: .; cdr3_aa: ASRGAVSDGYT
j_call: TRBJ1-6; v_call: TRBV10-1; clone_size: few; cdr3_aa: ASSESRWNSPLH
j_call: TRBJ2-2; v_call: TRBV27; clone_size: .; cdr3_aa: ASTSWGGGTGELF
j_call: TRBJ2-1; v_call: TRBV9; clone_size: .; cdr3_aa: ASSVLAGVGEQF
j_call: TRBJ1-3; v_call: TRBV28; clone_size: .; cdr3_aa: ASSLGGSGNTIY
j_call: TRBJ1-1; v_call: TRBV6-5; clone_size: .; cdr3_aa: ASSYEVTGRGAF
j_call: TRBJ1-5; v_call: TRBV10-1; clone_size: .; cdr3_aa: ASSGQGNQPQH
j_call: TRBJ2-7; v_call: TRBV5-4; clone_size: once; cdr3_aa: ASSFGTGGGEVY
j_call: TRBJ2-3; v_call: TRBV5-1; clone_size: .; cdr3_aa: ASSLGTTSADTQY
j_call: TRBJ1-5; v_call: TRBV19; clone_size: .; cdr3_aa: ASRPGTGGHQPQH
j_call: TRBJ1-2; v_call: TRBV14; clone_size: .; cdr3_aa: ASSQVRRDGYT